The T cell receptor (beta chain) under discussion was sequenced for a study of cytomegalovirus exposure and HLA in healthy donors. General study findings and limits: V- and J-gene trimming in TCR beta was tied to a missense DCLRE1C variant by an analysis performed later. In vitro data verified three CMV-associated chains as specific for CMV antigens.

60 Vbeta and 13 Jbeta primers were used in PCR. Profiled with immunoSEQ multiplex PCR; TCRdb holds only in-frame clones, not every one. In the table there are under 300,000 clones, around nine tenths of which are singletons. Healthy individuals who donated bone marrow served as the donors. The study sampled nominally healthy donors, though unrecorded immune exposures were likely. The CDR3 sequence is 11 residues long. Germline CDR1 and CDR2: MNHNS and SASEGT. Trimming pared 8 bases from V and 2 bases from J, leaving 6 bases between. About this clone itself: Its antigen is not identified.

The chain is built from TRBV6-1 and TRBJ1-2; D remains ambiguous. This TCR was sampled from a girl aged 2 to 10 in good health and CMV-seronegative. The specimen sequenced was PBMCs. CDR3 in DNA: TGTGCCAGCGGGCAGAACTATGGCTACACCTTC. This translates into CASGQNYGYTF.